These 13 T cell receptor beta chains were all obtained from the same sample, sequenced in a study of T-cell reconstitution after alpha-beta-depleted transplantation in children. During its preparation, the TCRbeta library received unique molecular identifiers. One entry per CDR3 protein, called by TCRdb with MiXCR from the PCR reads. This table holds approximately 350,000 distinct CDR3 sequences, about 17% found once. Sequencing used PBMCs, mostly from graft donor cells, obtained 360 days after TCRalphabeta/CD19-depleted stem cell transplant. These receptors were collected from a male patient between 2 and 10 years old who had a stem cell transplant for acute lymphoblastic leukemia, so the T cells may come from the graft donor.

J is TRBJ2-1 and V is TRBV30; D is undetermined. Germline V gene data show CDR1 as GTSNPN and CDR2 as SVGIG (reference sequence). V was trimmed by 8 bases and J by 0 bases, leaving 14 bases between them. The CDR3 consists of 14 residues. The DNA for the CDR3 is TGTGCCCTCAGAGGCGCCCGCTCCTACAATGAGCAGTTCTTC. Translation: CALRGARSYNEQFF.

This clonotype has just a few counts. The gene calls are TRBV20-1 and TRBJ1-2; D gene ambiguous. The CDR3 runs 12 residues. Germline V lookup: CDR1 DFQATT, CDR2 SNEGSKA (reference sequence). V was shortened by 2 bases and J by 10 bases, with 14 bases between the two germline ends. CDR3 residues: CSARTDRASYTF. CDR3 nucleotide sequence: TGCAGTGCTAGAACCGATCGGGCCTCCTACACCTTC.

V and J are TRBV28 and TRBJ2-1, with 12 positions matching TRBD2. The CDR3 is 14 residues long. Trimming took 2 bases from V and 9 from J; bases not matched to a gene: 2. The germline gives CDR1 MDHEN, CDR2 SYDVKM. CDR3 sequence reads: CASSLLAGGGEQFF. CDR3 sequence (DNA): TGTGCCAGCAGTTTACTAGCGGGAGGGGGTGAGCAGTTCTTC.

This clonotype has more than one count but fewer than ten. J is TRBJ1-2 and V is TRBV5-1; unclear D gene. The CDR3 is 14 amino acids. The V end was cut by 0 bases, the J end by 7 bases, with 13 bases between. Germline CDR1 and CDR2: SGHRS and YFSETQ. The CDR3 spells CASSLGLRAGGYTF. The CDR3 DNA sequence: TGCGCCAGCAGCTTGGGTCTGAGGGCCGGTGGCTACACCTTC. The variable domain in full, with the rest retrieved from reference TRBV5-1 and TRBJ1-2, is KAGVTQTPRYLIKTRGQQVTLSCSPISGHRSVSWYQQTPGQGLQFLFEYFSETQRNKGNFPGRFSGRQFSNSRSEMNVSTLELGDSALYLCASSLGLRAGGYTFGSGTRLTVV.

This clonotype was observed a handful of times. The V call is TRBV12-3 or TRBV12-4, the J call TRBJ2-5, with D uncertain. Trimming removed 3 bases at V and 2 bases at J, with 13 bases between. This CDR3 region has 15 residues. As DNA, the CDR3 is TGTGCCAGCAGTTTGTGGCAGACGTTACAAGAGACCCAGTACTTC. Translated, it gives CASSLWQTLQETQYF.

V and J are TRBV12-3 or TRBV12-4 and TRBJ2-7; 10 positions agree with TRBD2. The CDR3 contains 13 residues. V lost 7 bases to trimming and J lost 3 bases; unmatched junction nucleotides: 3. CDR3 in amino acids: CASTLAGLYEQYF. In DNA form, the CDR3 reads TGTGCCAGCACACTAGCGGGACTCTACGAGCAGTACTTC.

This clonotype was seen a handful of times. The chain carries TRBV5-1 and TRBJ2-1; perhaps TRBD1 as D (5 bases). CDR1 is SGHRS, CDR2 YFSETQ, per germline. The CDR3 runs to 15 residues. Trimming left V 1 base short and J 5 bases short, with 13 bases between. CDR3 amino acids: CASSLNQGTNNEQFF. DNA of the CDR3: TGCGCCAGCAGCTTGAACCAGGGAACCAACAATGAGCAGTTCTTC.

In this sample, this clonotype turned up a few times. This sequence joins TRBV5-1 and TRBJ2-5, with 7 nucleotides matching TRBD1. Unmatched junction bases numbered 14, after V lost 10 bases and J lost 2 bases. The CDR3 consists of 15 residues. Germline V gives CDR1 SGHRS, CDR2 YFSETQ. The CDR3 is CAGRITDRPQETQYF. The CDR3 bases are TGCGCCGGAAGGATCACGGACAGGCCACAAGAGACCCAGTACTTC.

Written as DNA, the CDR3 is TGCGCCAGCAGCCAAGATAAGAAAAACCTATACGAGCAGTACTTC. The encoded protein is CASSQDKKNLYEQYF. The chain employs TRBV4-3 and TRBJ2-7; D not certain. Germline values: CDR1 LGHNA, CDR2 YSLEER. The CDR3 length is 15 residues. V was clipped by 0 bases and J by 4 bases, with 13 bases between them.

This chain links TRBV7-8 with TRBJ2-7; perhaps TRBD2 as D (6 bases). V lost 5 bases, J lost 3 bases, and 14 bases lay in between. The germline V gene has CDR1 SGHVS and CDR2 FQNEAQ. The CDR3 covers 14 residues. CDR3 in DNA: TGTGCCAGCAGCCTCGCCGGGAGTCTCTACGAGCAGTACTTC. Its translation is CASSLAGSLYEQYF.

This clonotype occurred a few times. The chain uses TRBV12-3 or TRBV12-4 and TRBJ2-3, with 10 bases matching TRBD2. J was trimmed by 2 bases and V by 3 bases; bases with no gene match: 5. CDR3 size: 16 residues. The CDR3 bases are TGTGCCAGCAGTTTTTTCCTAGCGGGAGTCACAGATACGCAGTATTTT. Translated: CASSFFLAGVTDTQYF.

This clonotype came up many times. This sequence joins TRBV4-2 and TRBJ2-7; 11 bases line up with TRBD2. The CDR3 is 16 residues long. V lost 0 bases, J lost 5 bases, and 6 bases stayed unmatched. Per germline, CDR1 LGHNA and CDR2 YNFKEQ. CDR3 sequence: CASSQEPGLAADEQYF. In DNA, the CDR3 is TGTGCCAGCAGCCAAGAGCCGGGACTAGCGGCCGACGAGCAGTACTTC.

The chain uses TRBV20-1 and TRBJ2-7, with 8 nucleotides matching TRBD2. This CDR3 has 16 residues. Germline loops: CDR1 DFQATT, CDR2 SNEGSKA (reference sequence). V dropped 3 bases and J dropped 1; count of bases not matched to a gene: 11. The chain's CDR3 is CSASMLAGHKSYEQYF. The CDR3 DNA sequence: TGCAGTGCTAGTATGCTAGCGGGCCACAAATCCTACGAGCAGTACTTC.